Below, 26 T cell receptor beta chains from the same sample are listed, as sequenced in a study of T cell repertoires in cytomegalovirus infection. For these TCRs, the target antigens are not known. TCRdb recomputed calls from the reads with MiXCR, one row per CDR3 protein. This table holds about half a million distinct CDR3 sequences, 30% to 40% found once. The sample in question was cultured PBMCs, obtained from culture after CMV antigen stimulation. These receptors were obtained from a human donor in good health (CMV status not recorded). Some clones in this sample may be carry-over from other donors' samples.

This clonotype was found once. The chain uses TRBV29-1 and TRBJ1-2; D is possibly TRBD1 (6 bases). Trimming removed 1 base from V and 6 bases from J, with 12 bases in between. Germline V lookup: CDR1 SQVTM, CDR2 ANQGSEA. This CDR3 contains 13 residues. The CDR3, as DNA: TGCAGCGTTGAAGGACAGGATCTTGATGGCTACACCTTC. This translates into CSVEGQDLDGYTF.

This clonotype showed up just once. The chain is built from TRBV6-5 and TRBJ2-5; D may be TRBD2 (6 bases). Trimming took off 6 bases at V and 8 bases at J, with 25 bases between the two ends. The CDR3 has 16 residues. Germline V gene data show CDR1 as MNHEY and CDR2 as SVGAGI. This CDR3 is CASRDGRHRTLTTQYF. The CDR3 DNA reads as TGTGCCAGCAGGGACGGGAGACATCGGACCCTCACTACCCAGTACTTC.

This clonotype showed up just a few times. The V gene is TRBV2, the J gene TRBJ2-7, with D uncertain. The CDR3 spans 15 residues. V gave up 2 bases and J gave up 0 bases, with 11 bases separating them. Germline CDR1 is SNHLY and CDR2 is FYNNEI. Here the CDR3 reads CASSELTGPSYEQYF. For the CDR3, the DNA is TGTGCCAGCAGTGAACTGACGGGTCCCTCCTACGAGCAGTACTTC.

The J gene is TRBJ1-4, the V gene TRBV20-1; perhaps TRBD1 as D (5 bases). The CDR3 loop spans 12 amino acids. Germline lookup yields CDR1 DFQATT and CDR2 SNEGSKA (reference sequence). The ends were cut back, 6 bases at V and 8 bases at J, with 13 bases in the middle. The CDR3 sequence is CSALDTAEKLFF. The DNA for the CDR3 is TGCAGTGCGTTGGACACGGCGGAAAAACTGTTTTTT.

There are many counts of this clonotype. This chain connects TRBV12-3 or TRBV12-4 to TRBJ1-5; 8 positions agree with TRBD1. V lost 6 bases and J lost 5; bases outside the gene matches: 3. The CDR3 loop spans 13 amino acids. CDR3 loop: CASRSGGYQPQHF. CDR3 DNA: TGTGCCAGCAGGTCAGGGGGCTATCAGCCCCAGCATTTT.

The J gene is TRBJ2-5, the V gene TRBV5-4; tentative D call: TRBD2 (5 bases). Germline CDR1 and CDR2: SGHNT and YYREEE (reference sequence). V gave up 0 bases and J gave up 5 bases, with 8 bases separating them. The CDR3 has 13 amino acids. The CDR3 region has the DNA TGTGCCAGCAGCTTGGTTCGGACTGAGACCCAGTACTTC. It yields the protein CASSLVRTETQYF.

The V call is TRBV29-1, the J call TRBJ1-1; 11 nucleotides align to TRBD1. The V and J ends lost 6 bases and 1 base, in that order; junction bases with no gene match: 4. This CDR3 is 14 amino acids long. The V gene's germline CDR1 is SQVTM and CDR2 ANQGSEA. The CDR3 bases are TGCAGCGTGACCGGGACAGGGGGGAACACTGAAGCTTTCTTT. Translating gives CSVTGTGGNTEAFF.

The chain joins TRBV12-3 or TRBV12-4 to TRBJ1-1, with 7 nucleotides matching TRBD1. V shed 1 base and J 0 bases; nucleotides not matched to a gene: 5. The CDR3 runs 16 residues. CDR3 sequence: CASSLGTGVMNTEAFF. DNA for the CDR3: TGTGCCAGCAGTTTAGGGACAGGCGTCATGAACACTGAAGCTTTCTTT.

This chain uses TRBV6-8 with TRBJ2-5, with D perhaps TRBD1 (5 bases). CDR1 is MNHGY, CDR2 SAAAGT, per germline. With 7 bases removed from V and 4 bases from J, the gap between germline ends came to 13 bases. The CDR3 has 13 residues. In DNA, the CDR3 is TGTGCCAGCACCGACAGATTCACAGAGACCCAGTACTTC. This gives the protein CASTDRFTETQYF.

This clonotype was observed at least ten times. V and J are TRBV19 and TRBJ2-6; D is possibly TRBD1 or TRBD2 (6 bases each). V shed 3 bases and J shed 3 bases, with 18 bases lying between them. Germline CDR1 reads LNHDA; CDR2 reads SQIVND (reference sequence). The CDR3 sequence is 18 residues long. Written as DNA, the CDR3 is TGTGCCAGTAGTATCCCGGGGGCGCGGGGTAGTGGGGCCAACGTCCTGACTTTC. Its translation: CASSIPGARGSGANVLTF.

This clonotype turned up a few times. This sequence joins TRBV5-5 and TRBJ2-5; TRBD1 aligns across 7 bases. The junction had 6 bases not matched to a gene; V was cut back by 4 bases and J by 3 bases. The CDR3 consists of 14 residues. Germline CDR1 is SGHKS and CDR2 is YYEKEE (reference sequence). The CDR3 protein is CASSLYDREETQYF. CDR3 in DNA: TGTGCCAGCAGCCTTTACGACAGGGAAGAGACCCAGTACTTC. Looking up the rest from reference TRBV5-5 and TRBJ2-5 gives the full variable domain: DAGVTQSPTHLIKTRGQQVTLRCSPISGHKSVSWYQQVLGQGPQFIFQYYEKEERGRGNFPDRFSARQFPNYSSELNVNALLLGDSALYLCASSLYDREETQYFGPGTRLLVL.

This clonotype appeared a few times. The V call is TRBV7-4, the J call TRBJ1-2; the D is unclear. This CDR3 has 15 residues. In germline, CDR1 is SGHVT, CDR2 SQSDAQ. The V end was cut by 0 bases, the J end by 7 bases, with 15 bases between. The CDR3 nucleotides read TGTGCCAGCAGCTTAGCTCCCATGGCGGTAGGTGGCTACACCTTC. Residues: CASSLAPMAVGGYTF.

The chain combines TRBV7-2 with TRBJ1-1, with D maybe TRBD1 (6 bases). V dropped 4 bases and J dropped 0 bases, with 12 bases sitting between them. CDR1 SGHTA and CDR2 FQGNSA come from the germline V gene. This CDR3 spans 15 amino acids. CDR3 in DNA: TGTGCCAGCAGCTACATCGGGGGGCTGAACACTGAAGCTTTCTTT. Protein: CASSYIGGLNTEAFF.

The table lists this clonotype with many counts. The chain joins TRBV7-2 to TRBJ2-7; TRBD1 aligns across 7 bases. The ends lost 1 base at V and 2 bases at J; junction bases unmatched: 5. The germline V gene has CDR1 SGHTA and CDR2 FQGNSA. The CDR3 is 15 amino acids. CDR3 sequence (DNA): TGTGCCAGCAGCTTAGAGGCAGGGGGAGCCTACGAGCAGTACTTC. Protein: CASSLEAGGAYEQYF. Using reference TRBV7-2 and TRBJ2-7 for the parts outside the CDR3, the full variable domain is GAGVSQSPSNKVTEKGKDVELRCDPISGHTALYWYRQSLGQGLEFLIYFQGNSAPDKSGLPSDRFSAERTGGSVSTLTIQRTQQEDSAVYLCASSLEAGGAYEQYFGPGTRLTVT.

CDR3 coding DNA: TGTGCCAGCAGCGGACAGGATCAACAGCCCCAGCATTTT. This gives the protein CASSGQDQQPQHF. The chain employs TRBV12-3 or TRBV12-4 and TRBJ1-5; 7 bases are a match to TRBD1. V was pared by 6 bases and J by 7 bases, with 6 bases of the junction left unmatched. The CDR3 totals 13 residues.

The V and J genes are TRBV19 and TRBJ2-7; 11 bases line up with TRBD1. This CDR3 region has 14 residues. The ends lost 10 bases at V and 1 base at J; junction bases unmatched: 6. Germline-derived CDR1 and CDR2 are LNHDA and SQIVND (reference sequence). In DNA form, the CDR3 reads TGTGCCACCTCCGGGACAGGGGGGTCCTACGAGCAGTACTTC. This gives the protein CATSGTGGSYEQYF.

The rearrangement joins TRBV20-1 to TRBJ2-1; perhaps TRBD2 as D (5 bases). This CDR3 is built from 12 residues. Per germline, CDR1 DFQATT and CDR2 SNEGSKA (reference sequence). Trimming stripped 2 bases from V and 8 bases from J, with 10 bases between. The CDR3 sequence is CSARPPGDEQFF. The CDR3 DNA is TGCAGTGCTAGACCACCCGGGGATGAGCAGTTCTTC.

This clonotype has just a few counts. This rearrangement joins TRBV19 to TRBJ2-7, with 8 bases fitting TRBD2. The CDR3 is 14 amino acids. V shed 3 bases and J 2 bases; nucleotides not matched to a gene: 3. The germline V gene has CDR1 LNHDA and CDR2 SQIVND (reference sequence). CDR3 nucleotide sequence: TGTGCCAGTAGTATGAAAGCGGGAGCCTACGAGCAGTACGTC. Protein: CASSMKAGAYEQYV.

This chain joins TRBV12-3 or TRBV12-4 and TRBJ2-7; D is unresolved. The CDR3 covers 14 residues. Trimming took 6 bases from V and 0 from J, leaving 12 bases between them. The CDR3 bases are TGTGCCAGCAGCCGATCTAGTAGCTCCTACGAGCAGTACGTC. Protein product: CASSRSSSSYEQYV.

This clonotype has a count of ten or more. V usage is TRBV7-2 and J usage is TRBJ2-1; D remains ambiguous. The CDR3 extends over 13 amino acids. Per the germline V gene, CDR1 is SGHTA and CDR2 is FQGNSA. In DNA, the CDR3 is TGTGCTGATTCCGGGTCCTTTTACAATGAGCAGTTCTTC. This encodes CADSGSFYNEQFF.

The chain is built from TRBV7-9 and TRBJ1-1; D is unresolved. In germline, CDR1 is SEHNR, CDR2 FQNEAQ (reference sequence). Trimming stripped 2 bases from V and 0 bases from J, with 7 bases between. This CDR3 is 14 amino acids long. The CDR3 bases are TGTGCCAGCAGCTTACAACCTCTGAACACTGAAGCTTTCTTT. Its protein is CASSLQPLNTEAFF.

This chain connects TRBV6-2 or TRBV6-3 to TRBJ2-5; D possibly corresponds to TRBD2 (5 bases). The CDR3 runs to 14 residues. The germline CDR1 and CDR2 sequences are MNHEY and SVGEGT. V dropped 2 bases and J dropped 3 bases, with 10 bases sitting between them. CDR3 loop: CASSYDLGEETQYF. Written as DNA, the CDR3 is TGTGCCAGCAGTTACGATTTGGGAGAAGAGACCCAGTACTTC.

This clonotype was counted a few times. The chain employs TRBV19 and TRBJ1-1; maybe TRBD1 (6 bases). Germline V gene lookup returns CDR1 LNHDA and CDR2 SQIVND (reference sequence). The CDR3 consists of 14 residues. V was shortened by 8 bases and J by 5 bases, with 18 bases between the two germline ends. The CDR3: CASWRGTGTTEAFF. CDR3 in DNA: TGTGCCAGTTGGAGGGGCACAGGGACGACTGAAGCTTTCTTT. Variable domain in full (rest from reference TRBV19 and TRBJ1-1): DGGITQSPKYLFRKEGQNVTLSCEQNLNHDAMYWYRQDPGQGLRLIYYSQIVNDFQKGDIAEGYSVSREKKESFPLTVTSAQKNPTAFYLCASWRGTGTTEAFFGQGTRLTVV.

The chain uses TRBV12-3 or TRBV12-4 and TRBJ1-1, with D perhaps matching TRBD1 (5 bases). V was pared by 8 bases and J by 4 bases, with 5 bases between. The CDR3 spans 10 residues. CDR3: CASGGTEAFF. DNA for the CDR3: TGTGCCAGCGGGGGCACTGAAGCTTTCTTT.

The J gene is TRBJ1-4, the V gene TRBV6-1; D perhaps matches TRBD1 (5 bases). V shed 6 bases and J shed 0 bases, with 11 bases lying between them. The length of the CDR3 is 15 residues. The germline V gene encodes CDR1 MNHNS and CDR2 SASEGT. The DNA for the CDR3 is TGTGCCAGCAGAAGGGACGTAGCAACTAATGAAAAACTGTTTTTT. Its protein is CASRRDVATNEKLFF.

This clonotype was seen more than once but under ten times. V and J are TRBV6-2 or TRBV6-3 and TRBJ2-1, with D possibly being TRBD2 (5 bases). Trimming pared 2 bases from V and 2 bases from J, leaving 16 bases between. This CDR3 is 17 amino acids long. Germline assignment: CDR1 MNHEY and CDR2 SVGEGT. The CDR3: CASSYPSAGKTYNEQFF. The CDR3 coding sequence is TGTGCCAGCAGTTACCCGTCGGCGGGCAAAACCTACAATGAGCAGTTCTTC.